This T cell receptor (beta chain) was identified in a study of blood T cell repertoires in COVID-19. As for the study in general: Spain, Italy and the United States supplied samples that represented acute and convalescent COVID-19.

Some clones are missing from TCRdb's copy, which holds only in-frame ones; the method was immunoSEQ multiplex PCR. Among more than 95,000 clones, 89% were seen once, and the ten largest hold around 3.7%. Germline-derived CDR1 and CDR2 are SNHLY and FYNNEI. V dropped 8 bases and J dropped 7; count of bases not matched to a gene: 11. This CDR3 contains 14 residues. The receptor was derived from a woman aged 55-69 years with acute or convalescent COVID-19. Sequenced sample: peripheral blood. This chain connects TRBV2 to TRBJ2-5; 9 bases align to TRBD1. The CDR3: CASQPKRQGVTQYF. The DNA for the CDR3 is TGTGCCAGCCAACCGAAAAGACAGGGGGTGACCCAGTACTTC.